This entry lists 27 T cell receptor beta chains sequenced from one sample in a study of radiotherapy plus CTLA-4 blockade in lung cancer. Measured with immunoSEQ multiplex PCR; TCRdb has only the in-frame clones, and not every one. The table has approximately 85,000 clones, around four fifths seen once; the top ten hold approximately 14%. The sequences come from peripheral blood, collected from a patient treated with radiotherapy plus ipilimumab. The receptors were sampled from a human donor with non-small cell lung cancer that progressed on radiotherapy plus ipilimumab.

This sequence joins TRBV5-6 and TRBJ2-2; possibly TRBD1 or TRBD2 for D (5 bases each). The V gene lost 3 bases and the J gene lost 4 bases, with 10 bases spanning the gap. CDR1 is SGHDT and CDR2 is YYEEEE in the germline V gene. This CDR3 region has 14 residues. The CDR3 region has the DNA TGTGCCAGCAGCTGGGGACGGTCCACCGGGGAGCTGTTTTTT. Translating gives CASSWGRSTGELFF.

The CDR3 here is CAWRVSTEAFF. Written as DNA, the CDR3 is TGTGCCTGGAGGGTGAGCACTGAAGCTTTCTTT. This sequence joins TRBV30 and TRBJ1-1, with D uncertain. Trimming pared 3 bases from V and 4 bases from J, leaving 6 bases between. The CDR3 contains 11 residues. CDR1 is GTSNPN, CDR2 SVGIG, per germline (reference sequence).

The CDR3 protein is CAWSAVNTFNSPLHF. DNA of the CDR3: TGTGCCTGGTCGGCGGTGAACACCTTCAATTCACCCCTCCACTTT. This chain connects TRBV30 to TRBJ1-6; D unresolved. From germline, CDR1 is GTSNPN and CDR2 SVGIG (reference sequence). The length of the CDR3 is 15 residues. With 5 bases removed from V and 7 bases from J, the gap between germline ends came to 18 bases.

The CDR3 is CASRRDRRADNEQFF. CDR3 coding DNA: TGTGCCAGCAGGAGGGACAGGAGGGCGGACAATGAGCAGTTCTTC. The V gene is TRBV2, the J gene TRBJ2-1; 8 positions match TRBD1. J lost 5 bases, V lost 6 bases, and 9 bases had no gene match. The CDR3 runs to 15 residues. Germline-derived CDR1 and CDR2 are SNHLY and FYNNEI.

The J gene is TRBJ1-2, the V gene TRBV2; possibly TRBD1 for D (6 bases). Looked up from germline, CDR1 is SNHLY and CDR2 is FYNNEI. This CDR3 comprises 13 residues. With 5 bases removed from V and 4 bases from J, the gap between germline ends came to 11 bases. The CDR3 spells CASSLGGIYGYTF. The CDR3 DNA sequence: TGTGCCAGCAGTTTGGGGGGCATCTATGGCTACACCTTC.

The chain employs TRBV30 and TRBJ2-1; no clear D gene. CDR3 length: 14 residues. The V and J ends lost 1 base and 6 bases respectively, with 13 bases between them. The germline CDR1 and CDR2 sequences are GTSNPN and SVGIG (reference sequence). The CDR3 coding sequence is TGTGCCTGGAGTGGAAGCTTAGGCGTCAATGAGCAGTTCTTC. Its protein is CAWSGSLGVNEQFF.

This rearrangement joins TRBV4-3 to TRBJ2-5; 9 bases align to TRBD1. The DNA end is a closer match to TRBJ2-7, so the J assignment may be wrong. The length of the CDR3 is 15 residues. Per germline, CDR1 LGHNA and CDR2 YSLEER. The CDR3 reads CASSQETGGPYEQYF. The CDR3 region has the DNA TGCGCCAGCAGCCAAGAGACAGGGGGGCCCTACGAGCAGTACTTC.

V and J are TRBV15 and TRBJ1-5; D remains ambiguous. V gave up 3 bases and J gave up 5 bases, with 14 bases separating them. Germline V gene lookup returns CDR1 LNHNV and CDR2 YYDKDF (reference sequence). The CDR3 totals 15 residues. CDR3 in DNA: TGTGCCACCAGCAGGGAACCTGCGATTTATCAGCCCCAGCATTTT. Translation: CATSREPAIYQPQHF.

The chain couples TRBV5-8 to TRBJ1-5; no firm D call. Trimming pared 1 base from V and 7 bases from J, leaving 3 bases between. CDR1 and CDR2 (germline): SGHTS, YDEGEE. This CDR3 spans 11 amino acids. The CDR3 is CASSLKQPQHF. Written as DNA, the CDR3 is TGTGCCAGCAGCTTGAAACAGCCCCAGCATTTT. Combining the CDR3 with reference TRBV5-8 and TRBJ1-5 gives the whole variable domain EAGVTQSPTHLIKTRGQQATLRCSPISGHTSVYWYQQALGLGLQFLLWYDEGEERNRGNFPPRFSGRQFPNYSSELNVNALELEDSALYLCASSLKQPQHFGDGTRLSIL.

The rearrangement uses TRBV7-2 and TRBJ1-2; TRBD1 matches at 7 bases. Unmatched junction bases numbered 5, after V lost 4 bases and J lost 6 bases. CDR1 SGHTA and CDR2 FQGNSA come from the germline V gene. The CDR3 spans 13 residues. CDR3 in DNA: TGTGCCAGCAGCTCCCGACAGGGTCATGGCTACACCTTC. Amino acid sequence: CASSSRQGHGYTF.

The chain has TRBV7-9 and TRBJ1-1; D may be TRBD1 (5 bases). CDR3 length: 15 amino acids. Germline CDR1 is SEHNR and CDR2 is FQNEAQ (reference sequence). V was shortened by 0 bases and J by 5 bases, with 13 bases between the two germline ends. CDR3 DNA: TGTGCCAGCAGCTTAGCGCTTGGGGGGAGGACTGAAGCTTTCTTT. Translated: CASSLALGGRTEAFF.

V and J are TRBV27 and TRBJ2-5, with TRBD2 matching over 14 bases. J gave up 5 bases and V 5 bases, and 13 bases lay outside the gene matches. The germline V gene encodes CDR1 MNHEY and CDR2 SMNVEV (reference sequence). The CDR3 runs to 18 residues. The CDR3 sequence is CASSRRLAGGPIGETQYF. CDR3 nucleotides: TGTGCCAGCAGTCGACGACTAGCGGGGGGGCCAATAGGGGAGACCCAGTACTTC.

In DNA, the CDR3 is TGTGCCAGCAGCCAGGGGGGACTATATGGCTACACCTTC. It is translated as CASSQGGLYGYTF. V is TRBV27 and J is TRBJ1-2, with 7 bases identical to TRBD1. The junction had 6 bases not matched to a gene; V was cut back by 6 bases and J by 5 bases. From germline, CDR1 is MNHEY and CDR2 SMNVEV (reference sequence). This CDR3 region has 13 residues.

The rearrangement joins TRBV19 to TRBJ1-2; 7 positions match TRBD1. Germline CDR1 LNHDA, CDR2 SQIVND (reference sequence). V was clipped by 5 bases and J by 2 bases; unmatched bases: 11. This CDR3 comprises 16 residues. The CDR3 DNA reads TGTGCCAGTAGTCCGGACCGGGACAGAGTAAACTATGGCTACACCTTC. Protein: CASSPDRDRVNYGYTF.

CDR3 sequence (DNA): TGTGCCAGCAGCGTAGGTCAGACTGTCCTCTATGGCTACACCTTC. It yields the protein CASSVGQTVLYGYTF. The genes are TRBV9 and TRBJ1-2, with D hard to call. The germline V and J ends were trimmed by 0 bases and 4 bases, with 13 bases remaining between them. This CDR3 has 15 amino acids. Per the germline V gene, CDR1 is SGDLS and CDR2 is YYNGEE.

The rearrangement uses TRBV7-8 and TRBJ1-4, with D maybe TRBD1 (6 bases). Germline-derived CDR1 and CDR2 are SGHVS and FQNEAQ. The CDR3 loop spans 14 amino acids. The ends were cut back, 4 bases at V and 8 bases at J, with 14 bases in the middle. In DNA form, the CDR3 reads TGTGCCAGCAGCTACAGGGTCCCCGGGGAAAAACTGTTTTTT. Amino acids: CASSYRVPGEKLFF. The full variable domain, its missing parts supplied by reference TRBV7-8 and TRBJ1-4, is GAGVSQSPRYKVAKRGQDVALRCDPISGHVSLFWYQQALGQGPEFLTYFQNEAQLDKSGLPSDRFFAERPEGSVSTLKIQRTQQEDSAVYLCASSYRVPGEKLFFGSGTQLSVL.

V and J are TRBV9 and TRBJ2-2; the match to TRBD1 covers 9 bases. V was pared by 0 bases and J by 5 bases, with 5 bases of the junction left unmatched. The CDR3 has 16 amino acids. The germline CDR1 and CDR2 sequences are SGDLS and YYNGEE. The CDR3 reads CASSVEGQGGTGELFF. As DNA, the CDR3 is TGTGCCAGCAGCGTAGAGGGACAGGGAGGAACCGGGGAGCTGTTTTTT.

V and J are TRBV4-2 and TRBJ1-1; weak D call: TRBD1 (6 bases). Germline CDR1 and CDR2: LGHNA and YNFKEQ. The germline V and J ends were trimmed by 1 base and 4 bases, with 22 bases remaining between them. This CDR3 is 18 amino acids long. The CDR3 here is CASSQVPTMGGPRTEAFF. CDR3 sequence (DNA): TGTGCCAGCAGCCAAGTTCCCACCATGGGGGGGCCTCGCACTGAAGCTTTCTTT.

This CDR3 reads CASSPYREETQYF. DNA of the CDR3: TGTGCCAGCAGCCCCTACCGCGAAGAGACCCAGTACTTC. This chain connects TRBV27 to TRBJ2-5, with D uncertain. The germline V gene encodes CDR1 MNHEY and CDR2 SMNVEV (reference sequence). The CDR3 is made up of 13 amino acids. Trimming shortened V by 6 bases and J by 3 bases, and 11 bases separated the two germline ends.

J is TRBJ2-7 and V is TRBV9, with D unresolved. V dropped 3 bases and J dropped 5 bases, with 12 bases sitting between them. Germline loops: CDR1 SGDLS, CDR2 YYNGEE. The CDR3 spans 13 residues. CDR3 sequence (DNA): TGTGCCAGCAGCGCCGTCCTTAGTGACGAGCAGTACTTC. This sequence encodes CASSAVLSDEQYF.

V usage is TRBV9 and J usage is TRBJ2-5, with TRBD2 matching 9 bases. The V segment lost 4 bases and the J segment 2 bases; nucleotides outside the gene matches: 6. The CDR3 is 15 amino acids. Germline V gene data show CDR1 as SGDLS and CDR2 as YYNGEE. This CDR3 is CASSPVAGVQETQYF. CDR3 nucleotide sequence: TGTGCCAGCAGCCCCGTAGCGGGAGTGCAAGAGACCCAGTACTTC.

The count of this clone is one. This chain connects TRBV28 to TRBJ1-5, with D possibly matching TRBD1 (6 bases). Trimming took off 6 bases at V and 8 bases at J, with 14 bases between the two ends. The CDR3 is 13 amino acids. Germline V gene data show CDR1 as MDHEN and CDR2 as SYDVKM. CDR3 nucleotide sequence: TGTGCCAGCAGCTACAGGGTCGTCAAGCCCCAGCATTTT. It specifies CASSYRVVKPQHF.

The chain is built from TRBV4-1 and TRBJ1-1, with D tentatively TRBD1 (6 bases). The V gene lost 3 bases and the J gene lost 11 bases, with 19 bases spanning the gap. The CDR3 is 14 residues long. Looked up from germline, CDR1 is MGHRA and CDR2 is YSYEKL. CDR3 DNA sequence: TGCGCCAGCAGCCAGACAGGAAGTCCCGGCGGGGCTTTCTTT. Translated, it gives CASSQTGSPGGAFF.

This clone was seen once. The chain couples TRBV9 to TRBJ1-4; D is uncertain. There are 13 residues in the CDR3. V lost 0 bases to trimming and J lost 5 bases, with 5 bases between them. Per germline, CDR1 SGDLS and CDR2 YYNGEE. CDR3: CASSVDLNEKLFF. The CDR3 coding sequence is TGTGCCAGCAGCGTAGATTTGAATGAAAAACTGTTTTTT.

This clone was seen more than once but under ten times. The rearrangement uses TRBV6-5 and TRBJ1-1, with D unclear. The germline V and J ends were trimmed by 5 bases and 10 bases, with 17 bases remaining between them. The CDR3 is 13 residues long. Per the germline V gene, CDR1 is MNHEY and CDR2 is SVGAGI. Here the CDR3 DNA reads TGTGCCAGCAGTGAACGGCGGCTTCCTAGAGCTTTCTTT. Translated, it gives CASSERRLPRAFF.

CDR3 nucleotide sequence: TGTGCCTGGAGTGTACCCCCAGGGCATTCACCCCTCCACTTT. This sequence encodes CAWSVPPGHSPLHF. V and J are TRBV30 and TRBJ1-6; maybe TRBD1 (5 bases). With 0 bases removed from V and 8 bases from J, the gap between germline ends came to 11 bases. Germline V gene lookup returns CDR1 GTSNPN and CDR2 SVGIG (reference sequence). CDR3 length equals 14 residues.

In this sample, this clone turned up a few times. The chain links TRBV7-9 to TRBJ2-7; 10 bases map to TRBD1. There are 15 residues in the CDR3. Losses at the gene ends were 5 bases for V and 2 bases for J; bases not matched to a gene: 6. The germline CDR1 and CDR2 sequences are SEHNR and FQNEAQ (reference sequence). The DNA of the CDR3 is TGTGCCAGCAGCCCGGGACAGGGGTGGACCTACGAGCAGTACTTC. Translated, it gives CASSPGQGWTYEQYF.